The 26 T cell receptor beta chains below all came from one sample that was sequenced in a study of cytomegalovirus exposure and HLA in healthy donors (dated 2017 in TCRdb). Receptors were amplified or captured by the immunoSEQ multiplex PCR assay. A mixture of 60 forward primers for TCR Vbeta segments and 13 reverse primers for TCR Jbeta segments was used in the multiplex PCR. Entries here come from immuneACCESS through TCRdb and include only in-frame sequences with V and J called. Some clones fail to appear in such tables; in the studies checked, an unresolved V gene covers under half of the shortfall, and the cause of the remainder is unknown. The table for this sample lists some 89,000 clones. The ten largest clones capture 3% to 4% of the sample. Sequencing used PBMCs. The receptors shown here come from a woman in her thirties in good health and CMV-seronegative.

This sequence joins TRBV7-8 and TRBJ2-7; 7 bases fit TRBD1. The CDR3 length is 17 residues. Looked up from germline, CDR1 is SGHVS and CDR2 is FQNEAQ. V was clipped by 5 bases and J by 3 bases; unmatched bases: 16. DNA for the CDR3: TGTGCCAGCAGCCCCCGTGGACAGGACAAACGGGTCTACGAGCAGTACTTC. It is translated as CASSPRGQDKRVYEQYF.

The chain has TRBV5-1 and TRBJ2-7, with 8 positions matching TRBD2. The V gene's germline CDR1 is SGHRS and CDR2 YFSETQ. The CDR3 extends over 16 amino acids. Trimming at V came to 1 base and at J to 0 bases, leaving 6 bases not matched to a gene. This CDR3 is CASSLSGGGYSYEQYF. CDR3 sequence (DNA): TGCGCCAGCAGCTTGTCGGGCGGGGGGTACTCCTACGAGCAGTACTTC.

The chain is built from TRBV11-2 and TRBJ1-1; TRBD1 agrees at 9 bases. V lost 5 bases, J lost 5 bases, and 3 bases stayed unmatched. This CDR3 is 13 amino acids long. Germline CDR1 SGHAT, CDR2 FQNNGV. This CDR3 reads CASSRTGATEAFF. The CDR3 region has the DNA TGTGCCAGCAGCCGGACAGGGGCAACTGAAGCTTTCTTT.

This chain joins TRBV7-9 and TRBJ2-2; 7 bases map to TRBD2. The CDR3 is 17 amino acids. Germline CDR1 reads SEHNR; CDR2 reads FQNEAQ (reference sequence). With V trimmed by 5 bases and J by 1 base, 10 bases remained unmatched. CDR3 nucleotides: TGTGCCAGCAGCCCCCCCGCGGGGGAAAAGAACACCGGGGAGCTGTTTTTT. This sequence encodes CASSPPAGEKNTGELFF. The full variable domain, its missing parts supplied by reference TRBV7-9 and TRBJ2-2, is DTGVSQNPRHKITKRGQNVTFRCDPISEHNRLYWYRQTLGQGPEFLTYFQNEAQLEKSRLLSDRFSAERPKGSFSTLEIQRTEQGDSAMYLCASSPPAGEKNTGELFFGEGSRLTVL.

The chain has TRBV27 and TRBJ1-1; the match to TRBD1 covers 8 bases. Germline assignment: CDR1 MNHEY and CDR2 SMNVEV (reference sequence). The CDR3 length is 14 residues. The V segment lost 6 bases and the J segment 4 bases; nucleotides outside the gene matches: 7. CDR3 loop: CASRLTGVITEAFF. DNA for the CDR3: TGTGCCAGCAGATTGACAGGGGTTATCACTGAAGCTTTCTTT.

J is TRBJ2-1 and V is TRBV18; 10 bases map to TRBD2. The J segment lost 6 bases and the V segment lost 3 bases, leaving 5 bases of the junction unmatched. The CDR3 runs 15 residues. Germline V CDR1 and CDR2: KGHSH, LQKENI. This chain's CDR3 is CASSPVSGRANEQFF. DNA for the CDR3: TGTGCCAGCTCACCCGTAAGCGGGAGGGCCAATGAGCAGTTCTTC.

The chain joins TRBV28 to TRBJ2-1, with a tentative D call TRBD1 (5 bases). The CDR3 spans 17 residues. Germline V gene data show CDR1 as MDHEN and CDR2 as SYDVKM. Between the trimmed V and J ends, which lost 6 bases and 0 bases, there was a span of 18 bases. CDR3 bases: TGTGCCAGCAGCTCCATACCGACAGCGAGCTCCTACAATGAGCAGTTCTTC. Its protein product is CASSSIPTASSYNEQFF.

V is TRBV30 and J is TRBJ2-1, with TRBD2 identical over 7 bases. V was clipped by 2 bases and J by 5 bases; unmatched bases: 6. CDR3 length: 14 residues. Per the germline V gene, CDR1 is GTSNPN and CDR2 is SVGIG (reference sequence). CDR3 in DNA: TGTGCCTGGAGTAGCGGGATCCAGCACAATGAGCAGTTCTTC. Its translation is CAWSSGIQHNEQFF.

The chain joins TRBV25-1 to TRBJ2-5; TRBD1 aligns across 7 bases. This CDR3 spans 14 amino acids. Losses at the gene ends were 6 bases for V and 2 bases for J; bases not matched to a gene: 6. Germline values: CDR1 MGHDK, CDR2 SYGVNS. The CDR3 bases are TGTGCCAGCAGGGTACCGGGACAGCAAGAGACCCAGTACTTC. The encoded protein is CASRVPGQQETQYF.

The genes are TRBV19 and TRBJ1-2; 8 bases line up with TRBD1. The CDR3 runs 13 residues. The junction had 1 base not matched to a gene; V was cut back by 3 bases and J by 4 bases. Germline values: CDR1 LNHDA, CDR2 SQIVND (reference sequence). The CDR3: CASSIGTGYGYTF. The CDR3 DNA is TGTGCCAGTAGTATTGGGACAGGCTATGGCTACACCTTC. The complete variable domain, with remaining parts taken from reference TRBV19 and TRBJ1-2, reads DGGITQSPKYLFRKEGQNVTLSCEQNLNHDAMYWYRQDPGQGLRLIYYSQIVNDFQKGDIAEGYSVSREKKESFPLTVTSAQKNPTAFYLCASSIGTGYGYTFGSGTRLTVV.

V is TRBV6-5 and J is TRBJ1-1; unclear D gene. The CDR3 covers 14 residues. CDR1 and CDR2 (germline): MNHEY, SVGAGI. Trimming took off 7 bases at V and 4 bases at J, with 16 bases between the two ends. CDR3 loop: CASNPGSEGTEAFF. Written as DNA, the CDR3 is TGTGCCAGCAATCCGGGGAGCGAGGGCACTGAAGCTTTCTTT.

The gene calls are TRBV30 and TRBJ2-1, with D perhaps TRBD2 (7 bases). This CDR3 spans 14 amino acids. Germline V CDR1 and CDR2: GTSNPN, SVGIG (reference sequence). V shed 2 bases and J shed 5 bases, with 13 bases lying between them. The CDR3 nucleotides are TGTGCCTGGAGTAGGGGGGGCCGGGACAATGAGCAGTTCTTC. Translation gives CAWSRGGRDNEQFF.

CDR3 sequence (DNA): TGTGCCAGCATCGTAGGAGAAAATAATTCACCCCTCCACTTT. It specifies CASIVGENNSPLHF. The rearrangement joins TRBV2 to TRBJ1-6; D uncertain. CDR3 length: 14 residues. The V end was cut by 7 bases, the J end by 5 bases, with 12 bases between. Germline V gene sequence: CDR1 SNHLY, CDR2 FYNNEI.

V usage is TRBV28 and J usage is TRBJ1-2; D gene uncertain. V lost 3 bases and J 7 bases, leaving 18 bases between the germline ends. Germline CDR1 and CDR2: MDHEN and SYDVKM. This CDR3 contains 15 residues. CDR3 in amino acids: CASSLTNWASGGYTF. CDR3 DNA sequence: TGTGCCAGCAGTTTGACAAACTGGGCCTCTGGTGGCTACACCTTC.

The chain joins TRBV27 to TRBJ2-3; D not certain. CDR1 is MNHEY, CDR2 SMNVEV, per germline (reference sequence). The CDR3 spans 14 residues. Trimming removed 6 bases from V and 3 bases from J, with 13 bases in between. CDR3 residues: CASRATDFTDTQYF. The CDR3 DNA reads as TGTGCCAGCAGGGCCACCGATTTTACAGATACGCAGTATTTT.

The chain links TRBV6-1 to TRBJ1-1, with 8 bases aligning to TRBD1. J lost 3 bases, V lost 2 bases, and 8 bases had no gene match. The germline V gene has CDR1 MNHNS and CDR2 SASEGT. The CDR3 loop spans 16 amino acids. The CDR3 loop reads CASSEPYRGVDTEAFF. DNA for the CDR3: TGTGCCAGCAGTGAACCCTACAGGGGGGTGGACACTGAAGCTTTCTTT.

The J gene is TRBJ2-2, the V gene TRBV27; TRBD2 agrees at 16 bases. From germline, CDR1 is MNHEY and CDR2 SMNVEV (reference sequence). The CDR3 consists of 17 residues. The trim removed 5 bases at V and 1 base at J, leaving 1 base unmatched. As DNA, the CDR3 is TGTGCCAGCAGTGGGACTAGCGGGGGGGTGAACACCGGGGAGCTGTTTTTT. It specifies CASSGTSGGVNTGELFF.

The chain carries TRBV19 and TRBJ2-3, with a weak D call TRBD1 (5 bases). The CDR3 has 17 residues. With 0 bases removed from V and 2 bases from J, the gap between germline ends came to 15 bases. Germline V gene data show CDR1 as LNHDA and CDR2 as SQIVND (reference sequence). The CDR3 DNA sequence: TGTGCCAGTAGTATAGATGGAACAGGTCGGCACACAGATACGCAGTATTTT. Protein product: CASSIDGTGRHTDTQYF.

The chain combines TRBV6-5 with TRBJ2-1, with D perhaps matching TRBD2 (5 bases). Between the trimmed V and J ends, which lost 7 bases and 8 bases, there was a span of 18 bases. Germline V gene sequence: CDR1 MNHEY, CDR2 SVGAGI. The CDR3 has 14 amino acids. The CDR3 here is CASKLRGYVDEQFF. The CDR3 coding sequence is TGTGCCAGCAAACTTCGGGGTTACGTCGATGAGCAGTTCTTC.

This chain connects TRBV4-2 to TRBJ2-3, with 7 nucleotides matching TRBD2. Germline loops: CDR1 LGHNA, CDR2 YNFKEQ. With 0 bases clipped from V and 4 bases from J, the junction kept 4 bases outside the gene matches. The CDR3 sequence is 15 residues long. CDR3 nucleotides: TGTGCCAGCAGCCAAGACCGCGGGAGTGCAGATACGCAGTATTTT. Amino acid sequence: CASSQDRGSADTQYF.

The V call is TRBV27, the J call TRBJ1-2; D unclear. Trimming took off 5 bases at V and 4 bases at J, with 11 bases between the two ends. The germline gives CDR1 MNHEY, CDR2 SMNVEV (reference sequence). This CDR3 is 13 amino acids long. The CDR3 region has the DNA TGTGCCAGCAGTCCAAAAGGGAGCTATGGCTACACCTTC. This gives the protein CASSPKGSYGYTF.

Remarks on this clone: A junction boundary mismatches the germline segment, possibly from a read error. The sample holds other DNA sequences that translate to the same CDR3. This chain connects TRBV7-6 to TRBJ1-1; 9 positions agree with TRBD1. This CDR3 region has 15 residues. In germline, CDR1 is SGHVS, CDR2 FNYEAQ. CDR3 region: CASSFDRGVNTEAFF. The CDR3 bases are TGCGCCAGCAGCTTCGACAGGGGGGTGAACACTGAAGCTTTCTTT. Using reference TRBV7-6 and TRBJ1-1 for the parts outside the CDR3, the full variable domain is GAGVSQSPRYKVTKRGQDVALRCDPISGHVSLYWYRQALGQGPEFLTYFNYEAQQDKSGLPNDRFSAERPEGSISTLTIQRTEQRDSAMYRCASSFDRGVNTEAFFGQGTRLTVV.

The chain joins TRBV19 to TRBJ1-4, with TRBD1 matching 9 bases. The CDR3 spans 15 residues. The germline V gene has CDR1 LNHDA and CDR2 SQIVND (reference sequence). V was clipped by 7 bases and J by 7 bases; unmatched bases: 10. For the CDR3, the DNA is TGTGCCAGTACCCTTATGGGACAGGGAAGTGAAAAACTGTTTTTT. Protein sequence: CASTLMGQGSEKLFF. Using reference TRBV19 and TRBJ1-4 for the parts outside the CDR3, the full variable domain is DGGITQSPKYLFRKEGQNVTLSCEQNLNHDAMYWYRQDPGQGLRLIYYSQIVNDFQKGDIAEGYSVSREKKESFPLTVTSAQKNPTAFYLCASTLMGQGSEKLFFGSGTQLSVL.

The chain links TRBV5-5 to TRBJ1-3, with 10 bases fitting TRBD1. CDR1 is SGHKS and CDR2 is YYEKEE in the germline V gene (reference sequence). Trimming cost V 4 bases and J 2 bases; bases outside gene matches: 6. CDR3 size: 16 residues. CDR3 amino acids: CASSLRQGATGNTIYF. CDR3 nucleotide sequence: TGTGCCAGCAGCCTACGACAGGGGGCTACTGGAAACACCATATATTTT.

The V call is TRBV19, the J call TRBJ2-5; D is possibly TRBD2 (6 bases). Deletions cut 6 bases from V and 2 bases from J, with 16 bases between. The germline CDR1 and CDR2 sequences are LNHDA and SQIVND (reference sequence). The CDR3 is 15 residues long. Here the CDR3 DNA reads TGTGCCAGTAGGCCAGTATCAGGGACTCAAGAGACCCAGTACTTC. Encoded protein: CASRPVSGTQETQYF.

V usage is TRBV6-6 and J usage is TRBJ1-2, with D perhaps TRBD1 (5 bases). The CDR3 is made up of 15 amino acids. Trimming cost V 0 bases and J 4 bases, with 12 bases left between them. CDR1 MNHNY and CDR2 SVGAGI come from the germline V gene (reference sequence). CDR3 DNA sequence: TGTGCCAGCAGTTACTCGGGGGGTGACTTCTATGGCTACACCTTC. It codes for CASSYSGGDFYGYTF.